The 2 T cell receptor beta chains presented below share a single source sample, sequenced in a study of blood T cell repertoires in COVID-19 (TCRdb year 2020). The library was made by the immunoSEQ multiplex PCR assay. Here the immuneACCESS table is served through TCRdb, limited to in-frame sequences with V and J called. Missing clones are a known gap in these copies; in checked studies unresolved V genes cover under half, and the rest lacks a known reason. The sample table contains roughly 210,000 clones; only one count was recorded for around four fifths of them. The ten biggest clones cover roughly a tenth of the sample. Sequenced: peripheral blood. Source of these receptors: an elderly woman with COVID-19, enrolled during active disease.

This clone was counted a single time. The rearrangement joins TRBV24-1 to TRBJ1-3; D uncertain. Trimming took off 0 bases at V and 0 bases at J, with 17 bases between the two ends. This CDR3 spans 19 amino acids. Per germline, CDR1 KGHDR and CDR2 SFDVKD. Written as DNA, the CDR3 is TGTGCCACCAGTGATTTGCCCTTTAAGATGGAGAGCTCTGGAAACACCATATATTTT. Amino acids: CATSDLPFKMESSGNTIYF.

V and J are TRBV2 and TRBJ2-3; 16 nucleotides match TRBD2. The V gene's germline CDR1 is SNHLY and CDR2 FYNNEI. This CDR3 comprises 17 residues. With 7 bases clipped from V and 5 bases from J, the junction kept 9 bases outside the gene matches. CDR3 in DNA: TGTGCCAGCATTCCCGGGACTAGCGGGGGGGCCGGAGATACGCAGTATTTT. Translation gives CASIPGTSGGAGDTQYF.